This T cell receptor beta chain was identified in a study of T-cell memory formation after mild COVID-19. The J segment lost 8 bases and the V segment lost 0 bases, leaving 4 bases of the junction unmatched. Germline V gene data show CDR1 as SGHAT and CDR2 as FQNNGV. The CDR3 loop spans 15 amino acids. Regarding the study as a whole: Clones that contracted clustered mainly in CM and EM if CD4+ and in EMRA if CD8+.

Using constant-segment primers, 5'RACE produced TCR alpha and TCR beta cDNA libraries carrying sample barcodes and UMIs. TCRdb reanalysed the 5' RACE reads using MiXCR and keeps one entry per CDR3 protein. The data show over 300,000 distinct CDR3 sequences, about 20% seen once. In the case of this clonotype: As yet, its antigen is unknown.

This chain links TRBV11-2 with TRBJ1-6; 7 bases are shared with TRBD1. This TCR came from a man between 18 and 29 years old who had mild COVID-19 (a few samples of this study predate the infection). Cell type and time point are not known. The sample consisted of PBMCs or a T cell subset sorted from them (not recorded which). The DNA for the CDR3 is TGTGCCAGCAGCTTAGAAGGGGACAGATATTCACCCCTCCACTTT. It specifies CASSLEGDRYSPLHF.